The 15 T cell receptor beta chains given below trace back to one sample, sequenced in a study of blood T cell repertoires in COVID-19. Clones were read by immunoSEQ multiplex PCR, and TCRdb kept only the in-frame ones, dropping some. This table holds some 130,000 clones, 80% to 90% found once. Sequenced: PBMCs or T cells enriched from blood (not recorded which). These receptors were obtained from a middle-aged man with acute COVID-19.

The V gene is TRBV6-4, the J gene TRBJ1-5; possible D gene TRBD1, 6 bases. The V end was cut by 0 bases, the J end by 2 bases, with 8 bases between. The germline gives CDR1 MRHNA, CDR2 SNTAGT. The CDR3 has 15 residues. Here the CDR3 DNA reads TGTGCCAGCAGTGACTCGGCAGGGGGCAATCAGCCCCAGCATTTT. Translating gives CASSDSAGGNQPQHF.

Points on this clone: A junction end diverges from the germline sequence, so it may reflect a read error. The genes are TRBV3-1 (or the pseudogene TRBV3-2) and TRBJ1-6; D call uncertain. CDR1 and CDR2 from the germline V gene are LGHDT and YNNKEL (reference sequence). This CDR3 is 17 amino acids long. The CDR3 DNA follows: TGTGCCAGCACCCAACGCCGTCTAAGCTCCTATAATTCACCCCTCCACTTT. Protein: CASTQRRLSSYNSPLHF.

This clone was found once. CDR3 sequence reads: CASSYWSRSYNSPLHF. The CDR3 DNA is TGTGCCAGCAGTTACTGGAGTCGCTCCTATAATTCACCCCTCCACTTT. The chain joins TRBV6-6 to TRBJ1-6; no clear D. The CDR3 is 16 amino acids. The ends were cut back, 1 base at V and 0 bases at J, with 7 bases in the middle. From germline, CDR1 is MNHNY and CDR2 SVGAGI (reference sequence).

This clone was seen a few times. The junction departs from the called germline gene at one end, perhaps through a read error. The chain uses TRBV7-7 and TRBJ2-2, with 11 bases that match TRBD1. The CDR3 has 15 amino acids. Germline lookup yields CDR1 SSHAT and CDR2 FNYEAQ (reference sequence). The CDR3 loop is CASSTGQGAAGELFF. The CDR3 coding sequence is TGTGCTAGCAGCACAGGACAGGGGGCTGCCGGGGAGCTGTTTTTT.

The CDR3 sequence is CASSLARLTSGGNTGELFF. The CDR3, as DNA: TGCGCCAGCAGCTTGGCCCGCCTGACTAGCGGGGGTAACACCGGGGAGCTGTTTTTT. The genes are TRBV5-1 and TRBJ2-2; 12 positions agree with TRBD2. V dropped 0 bases and J dropped 2; count of bases not matched to a gene: 8. Germline lookup yields CDR1 SGHRS and CDR2 YFSETQ. This CDR3 is built from 19 residues.

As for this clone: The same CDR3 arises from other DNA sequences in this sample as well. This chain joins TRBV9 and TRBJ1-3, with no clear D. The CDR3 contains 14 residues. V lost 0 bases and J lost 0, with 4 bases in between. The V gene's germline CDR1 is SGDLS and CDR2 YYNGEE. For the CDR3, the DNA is TGTGCCAGCAGCGTAGATAACTCTGGAAACACCATATATTTT. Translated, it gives CASSVDNSGNTIYF.

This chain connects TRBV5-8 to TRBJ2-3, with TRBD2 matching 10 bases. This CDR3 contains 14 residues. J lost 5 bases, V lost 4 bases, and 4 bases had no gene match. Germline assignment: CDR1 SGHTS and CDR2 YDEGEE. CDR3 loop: CASSLGLAQDTQYF. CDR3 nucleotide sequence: TGTGCCAGCAGCCTGGGACTAGCGCAAGATACGCAGTATTTT.

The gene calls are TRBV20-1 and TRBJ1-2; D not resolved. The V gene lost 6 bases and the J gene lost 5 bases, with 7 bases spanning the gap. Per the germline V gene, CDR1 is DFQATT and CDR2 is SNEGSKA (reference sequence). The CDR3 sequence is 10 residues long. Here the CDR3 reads CSAPEYGYTF. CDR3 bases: TGCAGTGCCCCGGAGTATGGCTACACCTTC.

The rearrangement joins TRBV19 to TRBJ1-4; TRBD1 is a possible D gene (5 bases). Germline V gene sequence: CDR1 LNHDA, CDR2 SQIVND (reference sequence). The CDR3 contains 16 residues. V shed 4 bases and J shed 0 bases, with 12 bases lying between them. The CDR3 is CASSRTFRATNEKLFF. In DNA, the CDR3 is TGTGCCAGTAGTAGGACATTTAGGGCAACTAATGAAAAACTGTTTTTT.

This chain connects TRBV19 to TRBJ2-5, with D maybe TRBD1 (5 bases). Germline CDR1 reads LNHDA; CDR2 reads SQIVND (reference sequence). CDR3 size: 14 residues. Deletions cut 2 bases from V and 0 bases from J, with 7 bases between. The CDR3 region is CASSINRYQETQYF. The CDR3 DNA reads TGTGCCAGTAGTATAAACAGGTACCAAGAGACCCAGTACTTC.

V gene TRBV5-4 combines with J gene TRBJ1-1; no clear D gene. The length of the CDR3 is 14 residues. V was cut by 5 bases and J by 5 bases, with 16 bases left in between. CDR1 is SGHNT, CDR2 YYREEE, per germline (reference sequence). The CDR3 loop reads CASSERTGETEAFF. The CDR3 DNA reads TGTGCCAGCAGTGAACGGACGGGAGAAACTGAAGCTTTCTTT.

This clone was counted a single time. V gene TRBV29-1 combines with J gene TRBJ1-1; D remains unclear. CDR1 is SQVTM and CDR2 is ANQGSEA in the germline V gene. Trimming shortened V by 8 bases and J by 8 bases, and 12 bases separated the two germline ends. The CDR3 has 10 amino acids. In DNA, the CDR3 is TGCAGCTCGAGCCAGGTGGAAGCTTTCTTT. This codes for CSSSQVEAFF.

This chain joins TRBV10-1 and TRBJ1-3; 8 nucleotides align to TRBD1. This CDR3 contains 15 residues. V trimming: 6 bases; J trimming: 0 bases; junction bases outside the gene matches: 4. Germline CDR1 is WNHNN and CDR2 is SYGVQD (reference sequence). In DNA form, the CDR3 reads TGCGCCAGCAGCAGCGGACAGGGCTCTGGAAACACCATATATTTT. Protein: CASSSGQGSGNTIYF.

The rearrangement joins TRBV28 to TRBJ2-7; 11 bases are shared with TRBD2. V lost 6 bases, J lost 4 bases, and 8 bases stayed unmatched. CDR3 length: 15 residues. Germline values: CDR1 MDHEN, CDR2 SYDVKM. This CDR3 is CASSLAGGPTYEQYF. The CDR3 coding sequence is TGTGCCAGCAGCCTAGCGGGGGGCCCGACTTACGAGCAGTACTTC. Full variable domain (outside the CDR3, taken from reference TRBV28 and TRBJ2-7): DVKVTQSSRYLVKRTGEKVFLECVQDMDHENMFWYRQDPGLGLRLIYFSYDVKMKEKGDIPEGYSVSREKKERFSLILESASTNQTSMYLCASSLAGGPTYEQYFGPGTRLTVT.

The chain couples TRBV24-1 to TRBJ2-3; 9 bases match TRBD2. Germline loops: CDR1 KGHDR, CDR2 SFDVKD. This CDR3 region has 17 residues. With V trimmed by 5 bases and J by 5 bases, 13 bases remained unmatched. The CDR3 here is CATSASPIAGEQDTQYF. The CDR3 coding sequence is TGTGCCACCAGTGCCTCCCCGATAGCGGGAGAACAAGATACGCAGTATTTT.